This T cell receptor (beta chain) was sequenced for a study of glioma-infiltrating T cells after dendritic cell vaccination. Germline V gene data show CDR1 as MNHEY and CDR2 as SVGAGI. V was pared by 4 bases and J by 3 bases, with 8 bases of the junction left unmatched. This CDR3 region has 16 residues. The time point is: after dendritic cell vaccination, including at tumor progression/relapse. Sequencing was performed with immunoSEQ multiplex PCR; in TCRdb, only in-frame clones are kept and a portion is missing. The sample includes approximately 85,000 clones, roughly 85% of them seen just once. The sequences come from blood, collected after dendritic cell vaccination. The chain recombines TRBV6-5 with TRBJ2-1; 8 nucleotides align to TRBD2. This receptor was taken from a human donor with glioblastoma. This chain's CDR3 is CASSFSRGDGYNEQFF. As DNA, the CDR3 is TGTGCCAGCAGTTTTTCGCGGGGGGACGGCTACAATGAGCAGTTCTTC.